The clone carrying this T cell receptor (beta chain) was detected only once. The sample belongs to a study of T cell changes during pregnancy in multiple sclerosis. The protocol was immunoSEQ multiplex PCR, while the TCRdb copy is restricted to in-frame clones and leaves out a portion. The table shows 95,000 to 110,000 clones, with 92% occurring only once. The CDR3 is made up of 14 amino acids. V lost 1 base and J 8 bases, leaving 14 bases between the germline ends. Per germline, CDR1 SGHAT and CDR2 FQNNGV. The clonotype comes from a female donor in good health, enrolled as a control in a pregnancy study. Sequencing used peripheral blood, obtained in the third trimester of pregnancy. The J gene is TRBJ1-2, the V gene TRBV11-2; D may be TRBD1 (6 bases). Here the CDR3 DNA reads TGTGCCAGCAGCTTAGTGCGGGGGGCGCGAGGCTACACCTTC. It translates to CASSLVRGARGYTF.